A single sample gave rise to the 22 T cell receptor beta chains below, sequenced in a study of T-cell memory formation after mild COVID-19. TCRdb passed the 5' RACE reads through MiXCR, listing each CDR3 protein once. The sample records roughly 350,000 distinct CDR3 sequences, about 21% being singletons. Sequenced: PBMCs or a T cell subset sorted from them (not recorded which). These receptor sequences come from an adult woman who had mild COVID-19 (a few samples of this study predate the infection). Cell type and time point are not known.

This chain links TRBV7-3 with TRBJ2-3, with D unclear. The CDR3 has 16 residues. V was shortened by 2 bases and J by 3 bases, with 15 bases between the two germline ends. The V gene's germline CDR1 is SGHTA and CDR2 FQGTGA. In DNA form, the CDR3 reads TGTGCCAGCAGCTTAGATAGGGTCTCCGGAACAGATACGCAGTATTTT. Amino acid sequence: CASSLDRVSGTDTQYF. The complete variable domain, with remaining parts taken from reference TRBV7-3 and TRBJ2-3, reads GAGVSQTPSNKVTEKGKYVELRCDPISGHTALYWYRQSLGQGPEFLIYFQGTGAADDSGLPNDRFFAVRPEGSVSTLKIQRTERGDSAVYLCASSLDRVSGTDTQYFGPGTRLTVL.

This rearrangement joins TRBV5-1 to TRBJ2-5; D may be TRBD1 (6 bases). V was shortened by 0 bases and J by 2 bases, with 11 bases between the two germline ends. Germline V gene sequence: CDR1 SGHRS, CDR2 YFSETQ. The CDR3 loop spans 15 amino acids. CDR3 protein: CASSLGRGKQETQYF. CDR3 nucleotide sequence: TGCGCCAGCAGCTTGGGCAGGGGAAAGCAAGAGACCCAGTACTTC.

This chain links TRBV24-1 with TRBJ2-1, with 13 bases lining up with TRBD2. Germline CDR1 is KGHDR and CDR2 is SFDVKD. The CDR3 is 15 amino acids. Losses at the gene ends were 5 bases for V and 10 bases for J; bases not matched to a gene: 7. The CDR3 is CATSGWTSGSVEQFF. CDR3 DNA: TGTGCCACCAGTGGGTGGACTAGCGGGAGCGTGGAGCAGTTCTTC.

This clonotype was observed a handful of times. This rearrangement joins TRBV29-1 to TRBJ2-1, with D uncertain. V was trimmed by 5 bases and J by 9 bases, leaving 8 bases between them. Germline V gives CDR1 SQVTM, CDR2 ANQGSEA. The CDR3 length is 10 residues. Here the CDR3 DNA reads TGCAGCGTTCTTCAGGTTGAGCAGTTCTTC. Translating gives CSVLQVEQFF.

This clonotype came up many times. V is TRBV10-3 and J is TRBJ2-3; D gene ambiguous. The CDR3 extends over 13 amino acids. V lost 2 bases to trimming and J lost 4 bases, with 7 bases between them. The V gene's germline CDR1 is ENHRY and CDR2 SYGVKD. Here the CDR3 reads CAISELGADTQYF. CDR3 nucleotides: TGTGCCATCAGTGAGCTTGGAGCAGATACGCAGTATTTT.

V usage is TRBV7-2 and J usage is TRBJ2-2, with TRBD1 identical over 11 bases. Per the germline V gene, CDR1 is SGHTA and CDR2 is FQGNSA. V shed 5 bases and J 2 bases; nucleotides not matched to a gene: 4. CDR3 length: 16 residues. This CDR3 is CASSLRTGGNTGELFF. In nucleotides, the CDR3 is TGTGCCAGCAGCCTTCGGACAGGGGGCAACACCGGGGAGCTGTTTTTT.

This clonotype was recorded at least ten times. V usage is TRBV6-2 or TRBV6-3 and J usage is TRBJ2-3, with 9 bases matching TRBD1. The J segment lost 4 bases and the V segment lost 5 bases, leaving 10 bases of the junction unmatched. Germline V gene data show CDR1 as MNHEY and CDR2 as SVGEGT. The CDR3 contains 16 residues. The chain's CDR3 is CASSDVAGQGADTQYF. The CDR3 DNA reads as TGTGCCAGCAGTGATGTCGCGGGACAGGGAGCAGATACGCAGTATTTT.

The chain employs TRBV4-2 and TRBJ2-1; 12 bases agree with TRBD2. The V gene end was trimmed by 4 bases and the J gene end by 9 bases; junction bases not matched to a gene: 7. There are 15 residues in the CDR3. The germline V gene encodes CDR1 LGHNA and CDR2 YNFKEQ. CDR3 protein: CASSPRTSGNSEQFF. The DNA of the CDR3 is TGTGCCAGCAGCCCAAGGACTAGCGGGAACTCTGAGCAGTTCTTC.

This clonotype has only a few counts. V usage is TRBV20-1 and J usage is TRBJ2-5; D tentatively fits TRBD1 or TRBD2 (5 bases each). The length of the CDR3 is 12 residues. Germline V gives CDR1 DFQATT, CDR2 SNEGSKA (reference sequence). V was trimmed by 5 bases and J by 5 bases, leaving 12 bases between them. The CDR3 coding sequence is TGCAGTGCTCCGGGGACGGGTGAGACCCAGTACTTC. The encoded protein is CSAPGTGETQYF.

This clonotype has only a few counts. The rearrangement links TRBV6-2 or TRBV6-3 to TRBJ2-3; unclear D gene. Trimming took 2 bases from V and 5 from J, leaving 8 bases between them. CDR3 size: 13 residues. The germline gives CDR1 MNHEY, CDR2 SVGEGT. The CDR3 loop is CASSYIEEDTQYF. DNA for the CDR3: TGTGCCAGCAGTTACATAGAAGAAGATACGCAGTATTTT.

This clonotype has more than one count but fewer than ten. This chain joins TRBV24-1 and TRBJ2-6; no clear D gene. V lost 4 bases to trimming and J lost 11 bases, with 8 bases between them. Per germline, CDR1 KGHDR and CDR2 SFDVKD. This CDR3 has 12 amino acids. CDR3 loop: CATSESLHVLTF. The CDR3 DNA reads TGTGCCACCAGTGAGAGCCTGCACGTCCTGACTTTC.

This clonotype was found a few times. V gene TRBV6-5 combines with J gene TRBJ2-7; 9 bases align to TRBD2. Germline CDR1 and CDR2: MNHEY and SVGAGI. The CDR3 is 15 amino acids. V was pared by 6 bases and J by 3 bases, with 9 bases of the junction left unmatched. This CDR3 is CASSLQLAGIYEQYF. CDR3 coding DNA: TGTGCCAGCAGCCTCCAGCTAGCGGGGATCTACGAGCAGTACTTC.

The chain is built from TRBV15 and TRBJ1-4; D is ambiguous. The CDR3 is 13 residues long. Trimming stripped 6 bases from V and 5 bases from J, with 10 bases between. CDR1 is LNHNV and CDR2 is YYDKDF in the germline V gene (reference sequence). The CDR3 sequence: CATRSGLNEKLFF. In DNA, the CDR3 is TGTGCCACCAGGTCAGGACTGAATGAAAAACTGTTTTTT.

This rearrangement joins TRBV7-2 to TRBJ2-7; unclear D gene. Germline lookup yields CDR1 SGHTA and CDR2 FQGNSA. CDR3 length: 14 residues. V was pared by 2 bases and J by 1 base, with 9 bases between. The CDR3 DNA is TGTGCCAGCAGCTTAATCACAGAGTCCTACGAGCAGTACTTC. Its translation: CASSLITESYEQYF.

The chain uses TRBV5-1 and TRBJ1-5; D is possibly TRBD1 (5 bases). The germline CDR1 and CDR2 sequences are SGHRS and YFSETQ. CDR3 size: 18 residues. Between the trimmed V and J ends, which lost 5 bases and 0 bases, there was a span of 21 bases. The CDR3 DNA reads TGCGCCAGCAGTTTTGGTAACGGACATACCGATAGCAATCAGCCCCAGCATTTT. Encoded protein: CASSFGNGHTDSNQPQHF.

The sample holds a few counts of this clonotype. V usage is TRBV7-8 and J usage is TRBJ1-5; 7 nucleotides agree with TRBD1. From germline, CDR1 is SGHVS and CDR2 FQNEAQ. The CDR3 runs 16 residues. The J segment lost 3 bases and the V segment lost 5 bases, leaving 10 bases of the junction unmatched. CDR3: CASSLRTGTTNQPQHF. The CDR3 coding sequence is TGTGCCAGCAGCCTCCGGACAGGAACCACCAATCAGCCCCAGCATTTT. The complete variable domain, with remaining parts taken from reference TRBV7-8 and TRBJ1-5, reads GAGVSQSPRYKVAKRGQDVALRCDPISGHVSLFWYQQALGQGPEFLTYFQNEAQLDKSGLPSDRFFAERPEGSVSTLKIQRTQQEDSAVYLCASSLRTGTTNQPQHFGDGTRLSIL.

At least ten counts were recorded for this clonotype. The rearrangement uses TRBV4-1 and TRBJ2-1; TRBD2 agrees at 14 bases. After removal of 0 bases from V and 7 bases from J, the junction contained 8 bases not matched to a gene. The germline V gene has CDR1 MGHRA and CDR2 YSYEKL. This CDR3 is 18 amino acids long. The CDR3 region has the DNA TGCGCCAGCAGCCAAGACGGGCGTGGACTAGCGGGGGGTAATGAGCAGTTCTTC. Encoded protein: CASSQDGRGLAGGNEQFF.

In its sample, this clonotype was seen a few times. V gene TRBV20-1 combines with J gene TRBJ2-2; TRBD2 matches 13 bases. V gave up 0 bases and J gave up 3 bases; unmatched junction bases: 13. CDR1 and CDR2 from the germline V gene are DFQATT and SNEGSKA (reference sequence). This CDR3 is 20 amino acids long. Here the CDR3 DNA reads TGCAGTGCTAGAGATCGCTCAGGACTAGCGGGAGTTGCCCACACCGGGGAGCTGTTTTTT. Amino acids: CSARDRSGLAGVAHTGELFF.

The chain has TRBV9 and TRBJ2-6; no firm D call. The length of the CDR3 is 15 residues. Looked up from germline, CDR1 is SGDLS and CDR2 is YYNGEE. V dropped 0 bases and J dropped 0 bases, with 4 bases sitting between them. The CDR3 region is CASSVDLSGANVLTF. CDR3 sequence (DNA): TGTGCCAGCAGCGTAGACCTCTCTGGGGCCAACGTCCTGACTTTC.

The chain employs TRBV5-6 and TRBJ2-1; possibly TRBD1 for D (5 bases). CDR3 size: 14 residues. Trimming removed 0 bases at V and 4 bases at J, with 8 bases between. Germline values: CDR1 SGHDT, CDR2 YYEEEE. The CDR3 DNA is TGTGCCAGCAGCTTGGGACAGTATTACAATGAGCAGTTCTTC. Translation: CASSLGQYYNEQFF. Combining the CDR3 with reference TRBV5-6 and TRBJ2-1 gives the whole variable domain DAGVTQSPTHLIKTRGQQVTLRCSPKSGHDTVSWYQQALGQGPQFIFQYYEEEERQRGNFPDRFSGHQFPNYSSELNVNALLLGDSALYLCASSLGQYYNEQFFGPGTRLTVL.

The V call is TRBV6-1, the J call TRBJ2-1; the D is unclear. Trimming removed 2 bases from V and 0 bases from J, with 8 bases in between. This CDR3 comprises 15 residues. Germline-derived CDR1 and CDR2 are MNHNS and SASEGT. CDR3 sequence reads: CASSEMGSSYNEQFF. The DNA of the CDR3 is TGTGCCAGCAGTGAAATGGGCAGCTCCTACAATGAGCAGTTCTTC.

This clonotype was seen more than once but under ten times. The chain uses TRBV23-1 and TRBJ2-5; no reliable D call. TRBV23-1 is filed as an ORF, its function uncertain. Deletions cut 4 bases from V and 3 bases from J, with 12 bases between. The CDR3 extends over 14 amino acids. The chain's CDR3 is CASSRCGQEETQYF. As DNA, the CDR3 is TGCGCCAGCAGTCGATGTGGGCAGGAAGAGACCCAGTACTTC.